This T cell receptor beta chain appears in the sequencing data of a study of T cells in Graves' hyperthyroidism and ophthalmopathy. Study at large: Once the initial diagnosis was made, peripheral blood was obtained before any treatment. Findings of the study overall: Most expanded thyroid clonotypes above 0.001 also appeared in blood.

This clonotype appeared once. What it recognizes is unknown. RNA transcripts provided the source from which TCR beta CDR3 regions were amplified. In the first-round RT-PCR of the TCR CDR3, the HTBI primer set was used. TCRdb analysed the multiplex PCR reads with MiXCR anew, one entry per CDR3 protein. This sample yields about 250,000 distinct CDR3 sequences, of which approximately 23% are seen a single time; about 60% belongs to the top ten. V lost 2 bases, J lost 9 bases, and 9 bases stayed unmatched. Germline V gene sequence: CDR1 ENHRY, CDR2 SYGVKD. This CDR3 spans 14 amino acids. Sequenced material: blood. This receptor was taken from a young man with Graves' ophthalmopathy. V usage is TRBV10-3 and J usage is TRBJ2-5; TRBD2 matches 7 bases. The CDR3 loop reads CAISETGPLAAQYF. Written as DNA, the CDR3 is TGTGCCATCAGTGAGACGGGCCCTCTAGCGGCCCAGTACTTC.